The 25 T cell receptor beta chains listed next were all sequenced from one sample in a study of beta chain features in type 1 diabetes. Since all of the isolated RNA was reverse transcribed, expressed TCRB transcripts were what got sequenced. The repertoire was sequenced with immunoSEQ multiplex PCR; TCRdb's copy has only in-frame clones and lacks some. The repertoire holds about 250,000 clones, with roughly 15% as singletons. The sample comprised naive CD4+ T cells from blood. The receptor set was obtained from a woman aged 40 to 50 in good health.

In this sample, this clone turned up a few times. This chain joins TRBV7-9 and TRBJ2-7, with TRBD1 identical over 9 bases. The CDR3 runs 14 residues. CDR1 and CDR2 (germline): SEHNR, FQNEAQ (reference sequence). The V gene end was trimmed by 6 bases and the J gene end by 5 bases; junction bases not matched to a gene: 8. The CDR3 loop reads CASRSTGGGNEQYF. The CDR3 coding sequence is TGTGCCAGCAGATCGACAGGGGGTGGTAACGAGCAGTACTTC.

The chain links TRBV12-5 to TRBJ2-5, with 12 bases matching TRBD2. From germline, CDR1 is LGHNT and CDR2 FRNRAP. V lost 6 bases to trimming and J lost 4 bases; unmatched junction nucleotides: 9. This CDR3 is 16 amino acids long. CDR3 amino acids: CASGPRLAGGRETQYF. In DNA, the CDR3 is TGTGCTAGTGGGCCCCGTCTAGCGGGGGGGCGAGAGACCCAGTACTTC.

The chain employs TRBV14 and TRBJ2-7, with D maybe TRBD1 (5 bases). The germline CDR1 and CDR2 sequences are SGHDN and FVKESK. The CDR3 totals 13 residues. V dropped 5 bases and J dropped 4 bases, with 12 bases sitting between them. The CDR3: CASSDSPGYEQYF. DNA of the CDR3: TGTGCCAGCAGCGATTCGCCAGGGTACGAGCAGTACTTC.

This clone has just a few counts. The chain uses TRBV2 and TRBJ2-7; D is uncertain. The V gene's germline CDR1 is SNHLY and CDR2 FYNNEI. V was trimmed by 4 bases and J by 4 bases, leaving 14 bases between them. The CDR3 spans 14 residues. CDR3 sequence: CASSGARVTYEQYF. As DNA, the CDR3 is TGTGCCAGCAGTGGAGCACGCGTTACGTACGAGCAGTACTTC. Filled out from reference TRBV2 and TRBJ2-7, the complete variable domain reads EPEVTQTPSHQVTQMGQEVILRCVPISNHLYFYWYRQILGQKVEFLVSFYNNEISEKSEIFDDQFSVERPDGSNFTLKIRSTKLEDSAMYFCASSGARVTYEQYFGPGTRLTVT.

The chain combines TRBV6-6 with TRBJ1-1; 8 nucleotides agree with TRBD1. Germline V lookup: CDR1 MNHNY, CDR2 SVGAGI (reference sequence). V trimming: 8 bases; J trimming: 3 bases; junction bases outside the gene matches: 5. The CDR3 covers 13 residues. The DNA of the CDR3 is TGTGCCAGCCTTCCGGGACAGGACACTGAAGCTTTCTTT. Protein product: CASLPGQDTEAFF.

The chain joins TRBV5-1 to TRBJ2-3; a possible D gene is TRBD2 (6 bases). The CDR3 is 15 amino acids. Germline values: CDR1 SGHRS, CDR2 YFSETQ. Trimming removed 3 bases at V and 0 bases at J, with 11 bases between. The CDR3 DNA reads as TGCGCCAGCAGCTCCCGGGGGATAAGCACAGATACGCAGTATTTT. Translation gives CASSSRGISTDTQYF.

The chain is built from TRBV21-1 and TRBJ2-5; the listed D gene, TRBD2, was not tested against the DNA. TRBV21-1 is shown as a pseudogene. The CDR3 is 13 residues long. The CDR3 protein is CASLLAGQETQYF. The CDR3 DNA sequence: TGTGCCAGCCTCCTAGCGGGCCAAGAGACCCAGTACTTC.

The genes are TRBV18 and TRBJ2-7, with 7 bases aligning to TRBD1. The CDR3 extends over 15 amino acids. J lost 1 base, V lost 3 bases, and 6 bases had no gene match. CDR1 is KGHSH, CDR2 LQKENI, per germline. The CDR3 region is CASSPSDRRSYEQYF. The CDR3 DNA is TGTGCCAGCTCACCTTCGGACAGGAGATCCTACGAGCAGTACTTC.

This clone turned up a few times. CDR3 residues: CASSIDAGRTEAFF. CDR3 bases: TGTGCCAGTAGTATAGACGCAGGGAGGACTGAAGCTTTCTTT. The chain uses TRBV19 and TRBJ1-1; maybe TRBD1 (5 bases). The CDR3 runs 14 residues. V was pared by 0 bases and J by 5 bases, with 10 bases between. Germline V gene data show CDR1 as LNHDA and CDR2 as SQIVND (reference sequence).

The chain is built from TRBV10-3 and TRBJ1-2, with 9 bases aligning to TRBD1. After removal of 10 bases from V and 8 bases from J, the junction contained 8 bases not matched to a gene. Germline loops: CDR1 ENHRY, CDR2 SYGVKD. The CDR3 runs to 12 residues. The CDR3 region is CARKDRGDGYTF. The CDR3 DNA reads TGTGCCAGAAAGGACAGGGGCGACGGCTACACCTTC.

V is TRBV6-5 and J is TRBJ1-5; 9 bases agree with TRBD1. This CDR3 has 15 residues. CDR1 and CDR2 from the germline V gene are MNHEY and SVGAGI. After removal of 6 bases from V and 2 bases from J, the junction contained 5 bases not matched to a gene. CDR3 nucleotide sequence: TGTGCCAGCAGCAGGACAGGGGACGGCAATCAGCCCCAGCATTTT. This gives the protein CASSRTGDGNQPQHF.

The chain couples TRBV5-6 to TRBJ2-3; 9 bases line up with TRBD1. Germline V lookup: CDR1 SGHDT, CDR2 YYEEEE. This CDR3 is 16 amino acids long. V lost 2 bases and J lost 2; bases outside the gene matches: 6. CDR3 nucleotides: TGTGCCAGCAGCTTTACAGGGGGCACTTTCACAGATACGCAGTATTTT. Encoded protein: CASSFTGGTFTDTQYF.

This chain uses TRBV5-1 with TRBJ1-1, with no clear D. Germline loops: CDR1 SGHRS, CDR2 YFSETQ. The CDR3 sequence is 13 residues long. The V gene lost 1 base and the J gene lost 1 base, with 5 bases spanning the gap. As DNA, the CDR3 is TGCGCCAGCAGCTTGAACAGGAACACTGAAGCTTTCTTT. Translated, it gives CASSLNRNTEAFF.

The CDR3 sequence is CASSIAGTGELSNQPQHF. As DNA, the CDR3 is TGTGCCAGTAGTATCGCCGGCACAGGGGAACTTAGCAATCAGCCCCAGCATTTT. This sequence joins TRBV19 and TRBJ1-5; 7 bases align to TRBD1. Germline CDR1 is LNHDA and CDR2 is SQIVND (reference sequence). The J segment lost 0 bases and the V segment lost 3 bases, leaving 11 bases of the junction unmatched. The CDR3 spans 18 residues.

This clone was seen a single time. The chain combines TRBV2 with TRBJ2-5; 16 bases fit TRBD2. From germline, CDR1 is SNHLY and CDR2 FYNNEI. This CDR3 region has 16 residues. J lost 4 bases, V lost 8 bases, and 7 bases had no gene match. The CDR3 protein is CASLQGLAGGRETQYF. Written as DNA, the CDR3 is TGTGCCAGCCTCCAGGGACTAGCGGGGGGGCGAGAGACCCAGTACTTC.

Only a few counts were recorded for this clone. The chain uses TRBV7-2 and TRBJ2-7; TRBD2 agrees at 15 bases. This CDR3 has 19 residues. Germline V lookup: CDR1 SGHTA, CDR2 FQGNSA. Trimming at V came to 2 bases and at J to 0 bases, leaving 8 bases not matched to a gene. The DNA of the CDR3 is TGTGCCAGCAGCTTAAAGGGACTAGCGGGGGGCCAATTCTCCTACGAGCAGTACTTC. This codes for CASSLKGLAGGQFSYEQYF.

This clone was counted a few times. The chain joins TRBV9 to TRBJ1-6; D might be TRBD1 (6 bases). Per the germline V gene, CDR1 is SGDLS and CDR2 is YYNGEE. The CDR3 covers 16 residues. Trimming shortened V by 3 bases and J by 3 bases, and 13 bases separated the two germline ends. Here the CDR3 DNA reads TGTGCCAGCAGCGATCTGGACAGCAGCTATAATTCACCCCTCCACTTT. It specifies CASSDLDSSYNSPLHF. The variable domain in full, completed from reference TRBV9 and TRBJ1-6, reads DSGVTQTPKHLITATGQRVTLRCSPRSGDLSVYWYQQSLDQGLQFLIQYYNGEERAKGNILERFSAQQFPDLHSELNLSSLELGDSALYFCASSDLDSSYNSPLHFGNGTRLTVT.

The V call is TRBV6-6, the J call TRBJ1-1; the match to TRBD1 covers 8 bases. Germline V gene lookup returns CDR1 MNHNY and CDR2 SVGAGI (reference sequence). This CDR3 has 15 residues. V trimming: 6 bases; J trimming: 4 bases; junction bases outside the gene matches: 10. The CDR3 sequence: CASRPRQGSGTEAFF. CDR3 nucleotides: TGTGCCAGCAGACCCAGACAGGGGTCTGGCACTGAAGCTTTCTTT.

This clone was seen a handful of times. The chain uses TRBV7-6 and TRBJ2-3; 7 bases match TRBD2. The CDR3 is 16 residues long. Germline CDR1 SGHVS, CDR2 FNYEAQ. V was pared by 0 bases and J by 6 bases, with 9 bases of the junction left unmatched. CDR3 sequence reads: CASSLAMGSTSDTQYF. The CDR3 DNA sequence: TGTGCCAGCAGCTTAGCAATGGGGTCGACTAGCGATACGCAGTATTTT.

This chain joins TRBV7-2 and TRBJ2-7, with 7 bases identical to TRBD2. The CDR3 runs 17 residues. The V gene end was trimmed by 0 bases and the J gene end by 2 bases; junction bases not matched to a gene: 10. From germline, CDR1 is SGHTA and CDR2 FQGNSA. The CDR3: CASSLARSGAATYEQYF. CDR3 bases: TGTGCCAGCAGCTTAGCGAGGAGCGGGGCCGCCACCTACGAGCAGTACTTC.

The chain couples TRBV18 to TRBJ1-1; TRBD1 is a possible D gene (5 bases). The V end was cut by 0 bases, the J end by 5 bases, with 7 bases between. Germline CDR1 reads KGHSH; CDR2 reads LQKENI. The CDR3 spans 13 residues. The CDR3 spells CASSPPGGTEAFF. CDR3 coding DNA: TGTGCCAGCTCACCACCGGGGGGGACTGAAGCTTTCTTT.

This clone has a handful of counts. CDR3 DNA sequence: TGTGCCAGCAGTTCGGACAGGTTTGGGGGTCAGCCCCAGCATTTT. Its protein is CASSSDRFGGQPQHF. V gene TRBV6-5 combines with J gene TRBJ1-5; TRBD1 matches 7 bases. Per germline, CDR1 MNHEY and CDR2 SVGAGI. The CDR3 loop spans 15 amino acids. The V segment lost 4 bases and the J segment 6 bases; nucleotides outside the gene matches: 9.

This clone was picked up a small number of times. V usage is TRBV18 and J usage is TRBJ2-3; D gene unclear. This CDR3 is built from 14 residues. V was clipped by 5 bases and J by 3 bases, with 12 bases between them. CDR1 and CDR2 from the germline V gene are KGHSH and LQKENI. CDR3 region: CASSIRPGTDTQYF. The CDR3 region has the DNA TGTGCCAGCTCAATACGGCCGGGTACAGATACGCAGTATTTT.

This clone was counted only a few times. The rearrangement uses TRBV7-2 and TRBJ2-5, with 8 bases matching TRBD1. V lost 5 bases to trimming and J lost 5 bases; unmatched junction nucleotides: 7. The CDR3 is 14 amino acids. CDR1 is SGHTA, CDR2 FQGNSA, per germline. CDR3 DNA sequence: TGTGCCAGCAGCCCCAGAGGGGACAGGGAGACCCAGTACTTC. Its protein is CASSPRGDRETQYF.

The chain is built from TRBV5-6 and TRBJ2-4; D is unresolved. V was pared by 0 bases and J by 9 bases, with 7 bases between. This CDR3 spans 12 amino acids. Germline lookup yields CDR1 SGHDT and CDR2 YYEEEE. The CDR3 loop is CASSLAVGIQYF. CDR3 sequence (DNA): TGTGCCAGCAGCTTGGCTGTCGGCATTCAGTACTTC.